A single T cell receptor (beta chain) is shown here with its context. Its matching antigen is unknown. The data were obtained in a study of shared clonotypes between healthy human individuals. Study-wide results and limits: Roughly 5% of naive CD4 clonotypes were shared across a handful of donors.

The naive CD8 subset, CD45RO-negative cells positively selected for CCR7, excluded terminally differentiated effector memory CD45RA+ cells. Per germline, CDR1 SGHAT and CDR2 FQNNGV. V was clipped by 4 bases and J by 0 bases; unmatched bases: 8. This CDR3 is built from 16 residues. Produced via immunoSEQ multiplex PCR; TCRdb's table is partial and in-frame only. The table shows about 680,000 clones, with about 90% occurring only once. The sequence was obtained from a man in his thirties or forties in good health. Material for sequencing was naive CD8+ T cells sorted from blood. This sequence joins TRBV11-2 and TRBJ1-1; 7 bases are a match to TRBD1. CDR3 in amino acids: CASSSDRQSLNTEAFF. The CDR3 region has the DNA TGTGCCAGCAGCTCGGACAGGCAAAGTCTGAACACTGAAGCTTTCTTT.